This T cell receptor beta chain was recorded in a study of CD8+ T cells in alopecia areata. Study context: C3H/HeJ graft donors with spontaneous alopecia, aged 6-12 months, supplied skin that was transplanted onto female C3H/HeJ mice aged 7-10 weeks.

As the sequencing template, cDNA was produced by extracting RNA and reverse transcribing it. TCRdb's table, derived via immunoSEQ multiplex PCR, lists solely in-frame clones and lacks some. This sample carries about 270,000 clones, none of them present only once. Findings and limits, study-wide: Especially in alopecia totalis/universalis, lesional scalp showed greater clonality than normal scalp did.

V was pared by 2 bases and J by 0 bases, with 15 bases between. The CDR3 is 17 residues long. The germline gives CDR1 NSQYPW, CDR2 LRSPGD (reference sequence). This clone was observed a handful of times. Its antigen is still unknown. Gene and germline names: mouse. The CDR3 end is not reached by the read, which stops 4 residues before it; the germline J gene fills it in. Cells that came from pooled cutaneous lymph nodes were sorted using CD4, CD8alpha, NKG2D, NKG2ACE and other markers. Material for sequencing was CD4+ T cells sorted from a lymph node. This TCR was sampled from a C3H/HeJ mouse with alopecia areata. The strain bears MHC haplotype H2-k. The chain links TRBV1 to TRBJ2-3; the D gene is possibly TRBD1 (6 bases). Incomplete CDR3 DNA: TGCACCTGCAGTGCAAACGAGGGGGTCTGGAGTGCAGAA. This encodes CTCSANEGVWSAE. The entire CDR3 is CTCSANEGVWSAETLYF.